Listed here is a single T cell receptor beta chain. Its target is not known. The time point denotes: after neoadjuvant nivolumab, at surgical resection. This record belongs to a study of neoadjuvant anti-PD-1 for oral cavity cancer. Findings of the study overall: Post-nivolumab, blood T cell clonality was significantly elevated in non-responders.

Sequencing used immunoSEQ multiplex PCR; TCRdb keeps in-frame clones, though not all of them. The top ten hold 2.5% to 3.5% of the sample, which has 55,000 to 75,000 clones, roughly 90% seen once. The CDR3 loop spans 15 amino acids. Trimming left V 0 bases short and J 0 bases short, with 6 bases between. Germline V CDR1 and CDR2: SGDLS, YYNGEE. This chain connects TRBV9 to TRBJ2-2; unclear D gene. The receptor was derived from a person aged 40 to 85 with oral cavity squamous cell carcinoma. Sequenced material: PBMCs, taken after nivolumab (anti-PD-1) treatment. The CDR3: CASSVVPANTGELFF. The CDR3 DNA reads TGTGCCAGCAGCGTAGTCCCAGCGAACACCGGGGAGCTGTTTTTT.